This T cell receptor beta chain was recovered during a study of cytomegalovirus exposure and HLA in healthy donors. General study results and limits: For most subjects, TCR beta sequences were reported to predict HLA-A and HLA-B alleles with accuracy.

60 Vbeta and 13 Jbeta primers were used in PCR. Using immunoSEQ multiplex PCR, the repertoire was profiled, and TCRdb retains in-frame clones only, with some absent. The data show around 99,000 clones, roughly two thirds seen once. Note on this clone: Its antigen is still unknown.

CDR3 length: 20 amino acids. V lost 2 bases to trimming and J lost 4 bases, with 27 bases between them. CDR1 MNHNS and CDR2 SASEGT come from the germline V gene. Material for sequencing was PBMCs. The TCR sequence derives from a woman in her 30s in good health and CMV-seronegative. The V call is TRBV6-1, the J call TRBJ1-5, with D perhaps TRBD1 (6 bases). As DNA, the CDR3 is TGTGCCAGCAGTGAATTAGTCAGGGGTCGTCTCTCCCCTCTTAATCAGCCCCAGCATTTT. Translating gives CASSELVRGRLSPLNQPQHF.